This record covers a single T cell receptor (beta chain). Its antigen is not known. These data originate in a study of cytomegalovirus exposure and HLA in healthy donors. Study-wide results and caveats: Reports credit the classifier with highly specific, highly sensitive diagnosis of cytomegalovirus status.

An approximately 120-subject validation cohort, separate from the approximately 610-subject first cohort, supplied the donors. Trimming took off 7 bases at V and 1 base at J, with 16 bases between the two ends. The CDR3 length is 15 residues. The germline V gene has CDR1 SNHLY and CDR2 FYNNEI. Generated by immunoSEQ multiplex PCR, the TCRdb table keeps only in-frame clones and is missing some. The sample consists of 110,000 to 150,000 clones, 94% of them appearing once. Sequenced material: PBMCs. The clonotype originates from a man younger than 35 in good health and CMV-seropositive. The chain couples TRBV2 to TRBJ2-5, with TRBD2 as a possible D gene (6 bases). The CDR3 nucleotides read TGTGCCAGCATGGTGGAGGGACTCCGCCAAGAGACCCAGTACTTC. The encoded protein is CASMVEGLRQETQYF.